This is a list of T cell receptor beta chains from one sample in a study of T cell responses to AZD1222 COVID-19 vaccine. The protocol was immunoSEQ multiplex PCR, while the TCRdb copy is restricted to in-frame clones and leaves out a portion. The sample has under 140,000 clones, roughly 87% seen once. Sequences were derived from peripheral blood, sampled on day 0 of AZD1222 vaccination. The receptors were gathered from an adult in good health. Each CDR3 is given with its conserved first and last residue. A D gene is named only where the DNA matches it firmly. Size tells how often a clone was seen (once, few, many) or the class of an expanded clone, and some rows leave it out.

J gene: TRBJ1-2
D gene: .
clone size: .
V gene: TRBV7-3
CDR3 protein: CASSLWSRPYGYTF
CDR3 DNA: TGTGCCAGCAGCTTATGGAGCAGGCCCTATGGCTACACCTTC

J gene: TRBJ2-1
D gene: TRBD2
clone size: .
V gene: TRBV29-1
CDR3 protein: CSVVGLAGVNEQFF
CDR3 DNA: TGCAGCGTTGTTGGACTAGCGGGGGTCAATGAGCAGTTCTTC

J gene: TRBJ2-3
D gene: .
clone size: few
V gene: TRBV18
CDR3 protein: CASSPPRLAITDTQYF
CDR3 DNA: TGTGCCAGCTCACCGCCGAGGCTAGCGATCACAGATACGCAGTATTTT

J gene: TRBJ1-6
D gene: .
clone size: .
V gene: TRBV4-3
CDR3 protein: CASSPGSPGLQSPLHF
CDR3 DNA: TGCGCCAGCAGCCCGGGGTCCCCAGGGCTACAATCACCCCTCCACTTT

J gene: TRBJ2-7
D gene: TRBD1
clone size: .
V gene: TRBV19
CDR3 protein: CASWDRDGEQYF
CDR3 DNA: TGTGCCAGCTGGGACAGGGATGGGGAGCAGTACTTC

J gene: TRBJ1-1
D gene: .
clone size: .
V gene: TRBV10-1
CDR3 protein: CASSAGLNTEAFF
CDR3 DNA: TGCGCCAGCAGCGCGGGACTTAACACTGAAGCTTTCTTT

J gene: TRBJ2-2
D gene: .
clone size: .
V gene: TRBV7-9
CDR3 protein: CAWRSGPSANTGELFF
CDR3 DNA: TGTGCCTGGCGGTCGGGGCCATCAGCGAACACCGGGGAGCTGTTTTTT

J gene: TRBJ2-3
D gene: .
clone size: .
V gene: TRBV19
CDR3 protein: CASRLGASTDTQYF
CDR3 DNA: TGTGCCAGTAGGTTGGGGGCTAGCACAGATACGCAGTATTTT

J gene: TRBJ1-1
D gene: TRBD1
clone size: .
V gene: TRBV28
CDR3 protein: CASCRDSITEAFF
CDR3 DNA: TGTGCCAGCTGCCGGGACAGTATCACTGAAGCTTTCTTT

J gene: TRBJ1-1
D gene: TRBD1
clone size: .
V gene: TRBV18
CDR3 protein: CASSPGTGNTEAFF
CDR3 DNA: TGTGCCAGCTCACCCGGGACAGGTAACACTGAAGCTTTCTTT

J gene: TRBJ1-3
D gene: .
clone size: .
V gene: TRBV7-2
CDR3 protein: CASSLAPGGSSGNTIYF
CDR3 DNA: TGTGCCAGCAGCTTAGCTCCGGGCGGATCCTCTGGAAACACCATTTATTTT

J gene: TRBJ1-2
D gene: TRBD1
clone size: .
V gene: TRBV3-1/TRBV3-2
CDR3 protein: CASSIGGQGRRGYTF
CDR3 DNA: TGTGCCAGCAGCATAGGAGGACAGGGCCGGCGCGGCTACACCTTC

J gene: TRBJ2-7
D gene: .
clone size: .
V gene: TRBV5-8
CDR3 protein: CASSLGPIYYEQYF
CDR3 DNA: TGTGCCAGCAGCCTTGGACCTATTTACTACGAGCAGTACTTC

J gene: TRBJ2-3
D gene: TRBD2
clone size: .
V gene: TRBV7-9
CDR3 protein: CASSLSGGYTDTQYF
CDR3 DNA: TGTGCCAGCAGCCTTAGCGGGGGGTACACAGATACGCAGTATTTT

J gene: TRBJ1-5
D gene: .
clone size: .
V gene: TRBV19
CDR3 protein: CASGGVNRGFQPQHF
CDR3 DNA: TGTGCCAGTGGCGGGGTGAATCGGGGATTTCAGCCCCAGCATTTT

J gene: TRBJ1-1
D gene: .
clone size: .
V gene: TRBV7-9
CDR3 protein: CASSKAQGLRNTEAFF
CDR3 DNA: TGTGCCAGCAGTAAAGCCCAGGGACTGAGGAACACTGAAGCTTTCTTT

J gene: TRBJ1-3
D gene: .
clone size: .
V gene: TRBV29-1
CDR3 protein: CSAGGLGGNTIYF
CDR3 DNA: TGCAGCGCTGGCGGTTTGGGAGGAAACACCATATATTTT

J gene: TRBJ2-5
D gene: .
clone size: once
V gene: TRBV20-1
CDR3 protein: CSASETLGGKTQYF
CDR3 DNA: TGCAGTGCTAGTGAGACCCTGGGGGGCAAGACCCAGTACTTC

J gene: TRBJ2-7
D gene: .
clone size: once
V gene: TRBV19
CDR3 protein: CASSTEMVGNGEQYF
CDR3 DNA: TGTGCCAGTAGTACCGAAATGGTGGGGAACGGCGAGCAGTACTTC

J gene: TRBJ1-1
D gene: .
clone size: .
V gene: TRBV6-1
CDR3 protein: CASSELRNTEAFF
CDR3 DNA: TGTGCCAGCAGTGAACTGCGGAACACTGAAGCTTTCTTT

J gene: TRBJ1-1
D gene: TRBD1
clone size: .
V gene: TRBV6-6
CDR3 protein: CASSPSGQMNTEAFF
CDR3 DNA: TGTGCCAGCAGTCCTTCGGGACAGATGAACACTGAAGCTTTCTTT

J gene: TRBJ1-5
D gene: TRBD1
clone size: .
V gene: TRBV7-8
CDR3 protein: CASSPGQGHNQPQHF
CDR3 DNA: TGTGCCAGCAGCCCGGGACAGGGCCACAATCAGCCCCAGCATTTT

J gene: TRBJ1-4
D gene: .
clone size: .
V gene: TRBV27
CDR3 protein: CASSWTLGEKLFF
CDR3 DNA: TGTGCCAGCAGTTGGACCCTGGGGGAAAAACTGTTTTTT

J gene: TRBJ2-5
D gene: TRBD2
clone size: .
V gene: TRBV3-1/TRBV3-2
CDR3 protein: CASRLAGIETQYF
CDR3 DNA: TGTGCCAGCAGACTAGCGGGAATAGAGACCCAGTACTTC

J gene: TRBJ2-7
D gene: .
clone size: .
V gene: TRBV4-1
CDR3 protein: CASSQAGGYLYEQYF
CDR3 DNA: TGCGCCAGCAGCCAAGCCGGAGGATATCTTTACGAGCAGTACTTC

J gene: TRBJ2-3
D gene: .
clone size: .
V gene: TRBV11-1
CDR3 protein: CASSRAGQHTDTQYF
CDR3 DNA: TGTGCCAGCAGCCGTGCGGGACAGCACACAGATACGCAGTATTTT

J gene: TRBJ1-5
D gene: TRBD1
clone size: .
V gene: TRBV19
CDR3 protein: CASTTAGTGGNQPQHF
CDR3 DNA: TGTGCCAGTACCACTGCGGGGACAGGGGGCAATCAGCCCCAGCATTTT

J gene: TRBJ1-1
D gene: .
clone size: few
V gene: TRBV27
CDR3 protein: CASSWAANTEAFF
CDR3 DNA: TGTGCCAGCAGTTGGGCGGCAAACACTGAAGCTTTCTTT

J gene: TRBJ2-4
D gene: TRBD2
clone size: once
V gene: TRBV2
CDR3 protein: CASSAAGGIIAKNIQYF
CDR3 DNA: TGTGCCAGCAGTGCAGCGGGAGGGATAATAGCCAAAAACATTCAGTACTTC

J gene: TRBJ1-1
D gene: .
clone size: .
V gene: TRBV7-3
CDR3 protein: CASSLGAGDTEAFF
CDR3 DNA: TGTGCCAGCAGCTTAGGGGCTGGGGACACTGAAGCTTTCTTT

J gene: TRBJ2-7
D gene: .
clone size: .
V gene: TRBV6-5
CDR3 protein: CASRPPGGDEQYF
CDR3 DNA: TGTGCCAGCAGACCCCCTGGGGGTGACGAGCAGTACTTC

J gene: TRBJ1-5
D gene: TRBD1
clone size: .
V gene: TRBV28
CDR3 protein: CASRDPAGGQPQHF
CDR3 DNA: TGTGCCAGCAGGGACCCCGCAGGGGGTCAGCCCCAGCATTTT

J gene: TRBJ2-7
D gene: TRBD1
clone size: .
V gene: TRBV28
CDR3 protein: CAIRGTGIYEQYF
CDR3 DNA: TGTGCCATCCGCGGGACAGGGATCTACGAGCAGTACTTC

J gene: TRBJ2-7
D gene: .
clone size: .
V gene: TRBV7-3
CDR3 protein: CASSPSGGSYEQYF
CDR3 DNA: TGTGCCAGCAGCCCCTCGGGCGGGTCCTACGAGCAGTACTTC

J gene: TRBJ2-3
D gene: .
clone size: .
V gene: TRBV9
CDR3 protein: CASTPPAGLTDTQYF
CDR3 DNA: TGTGCCAGCACCCCACCCGCGGGGTTGACAGATACGCAGTATTTT

J gene: TRBJ2-3
D gene: TRBD2
clone size: .
V gene: TRBV3-1/TRBV3-2
CDR3 protein: CASSQGLAGGTDTQYF
CDR3 DNA: TGTGCCAGCAGCCAGGGACTAGCGGGGGGCACAGATACGCAGTATTTT

J gene: TRBJ1-1
D gene: .
clone size: .
V gene: TRBV7-2
CDR3 protein: CASSVGRSNTEAFF
CDR3 DNA: TGTGCCAGCAGCGTGGGACGGTCGAACACTGAAGCTTTCTTT

J gene: TRBJ2-7
D gene: .
clone size: .
V gene: TRBV19
CDR3 protein: CASRGEYEQYF
CDR3 DNA: TGTGCCAGTAGAGGGGAATACGAGCAGTACTTC

J gene: TRBJ1-6
D gene: TRBD1
clone size: few
V gene: TRBV11-2
CDR3 protein: CASSLAGGGSPLHF
CDR3 DNA: TGTGCCAGCAGCTTAGCAGGGGGCGGTTCACCCCTCCACTTT

J gene: TRBJ1-1
D gene: .
clone size: .
V gene: TRBV15
CDR3 protein: CATSSSNTEAFF
CDR3 DNA: TGTGCCACCAGCTCCTCGAACACTGAAGCTTTCTTT

J gene: TRBJ1-2
D gene: .
clone size: .
V gene: TRBV7-2
CDR3 protein: CASSLGHFERGYTF
CDR3 DNA: TGTGCCAGCAGCCTGGGGCACTTCGAGAGGGGCTACACCTTC

J gene: TRBJ2-1
D gene: TRBD1
clone size: .
V gene: TRBV6-5
CDR3 protein: CASRGDRGGNEQFF
CDR3 DNA: TGTGCCAGCAGGGGAGACAGGGGCGGCAATGAGCAGTTCTTC

J gene: TRBJ2-1
D gene: .
clone size: .
V gene: TRBV5-1
CDR3 protein: CASSLRPYNEQFF
CDR3 DNA: TGCGCCAGCAGCTTGAGGCCCTACAATGAGCAGTTCTTC

J gene: TRBJ1-5
D gene: .
clone size: .
V gene: TRBV21-1
CDR3 protein: CASSPRPGTGQNQPQHF
CDR3 DNA: TGTGCCAGCAGCCCCCGGCCAGGGACAGGACAAAATCAGCCCCAGCATTTT

J gene: TRBJ1-6
D gene: TRBD1
clone size: once
V gene: TRBV2
CDR3 protein: CASSATGANNSPLHF
CDR3 DNA: TGTGCCAGCAGCGCGACAGGGGCTAATAATTCACCCCTCCACTTT

J gene: TRBJ1-1
D gene: TRBD1
clone size: once
V gene: TRBV7-3
CDR3 protein: CASSRFADRTTNPKNTEAFF
CDR3 DNA: TGTGCCAGCAGCCGCTTCGCGGACAGGACAACAAACCCCAAGAACACTGAAGCTTTCTTT

J gene: TRBJ2-5
D gene: TRBD2
clone size: .
V gene: TRBV24-1
CDR3 protein: CATSAGTSGAQETQYF
CDR3 DNA: TGTGCCACCAGTGCCGGGACTAGCGGGGCCCAAGAGACCCAGTACTTC

J gene: TRBJ1-4
D gene: TRBD1
clone size: once
V gene: TRBV2
CDR3 protein: CASSVQGSNEKLFF
CDR3 DNA: TGTGCCAGCAGTGTACAGGGGAGCAATGAAAAACTGTTTTTT

J gene: TRBJ2-7
D gene: .
clone size: .
V gene: TRBV3-1/TRBV3-2
CDR3 protein: CASSLAGRSHEQYF
CDR3 DNA: TGTGCCAGCAGCCTGGCAGGGCGGTCCCACGAGCAGTACTTC

J gene: TRBJ1-5
D gene: .
clone size: .
V gene: TRBV30
CDR3 protein: CAWSVGHNQPQHF
CDR3 DNA: TGTGCCTGGAGTGTAGGACATAATCAGCCCCAGCATTTT

J gene: TRBJ2-5
D gene: TRBD2
clone size: .
V gene: TRBV28
CDR3 protein: CASSLPLAGGGLGKETQYF
CDR3 DNA: TGTGCCAGCAGTCTCCCCCTAGCGGGGGGCGGGTTGGGGAAAGAGACCCAGTACTTC

J gene: TRBJ1-1
D gene: .
clone size: .
V gene: TRBV5-1
CDR3 protein: CASSLRTEANTEAFF
CDR3 DNA: TGCGCCAGCAGCTTGAGGACTGAAGCGAACACTGAAGCTTTCTTT

J gene: TRBJ2-5
D gene: .
clone size: few
V gene: TRBV6-5
CDR3 protein: CASIYTGGQQETQYF
CDR3 DNA: TGTGCCAGCATATACACGGGGGGCCAACAAGAGACCCAGTACTTC

J gene: TRBJ1-3
D gene: .
clone size: .
V gene: TRBV11-2
CDR3 protein: CASSSGRDGNTIYF
CDR3 DNA: TGTGCCAGCAGCTCGGGCCGAGACGGAAACACCATATATTTT

J gene: TRBJ2-7
D gene: .
clone size: .
V gene: TRBV4-3
CDR3 protein: CASSQDQGREQYF
CDR3 DNA: TGCGCCAGCAGCCAAGATCAGGGGCGCGAGCAGTACTTC

J gene: TRBJ1-5
D gene: .
clone size: .
V gene: TRBV5-8
CDR3 protein: CASSLGRRQPQHF
CDR3 DNA: TGTGCCAGCAGCTTGGGCCGGAGGCAGCCCCAGCATTTT